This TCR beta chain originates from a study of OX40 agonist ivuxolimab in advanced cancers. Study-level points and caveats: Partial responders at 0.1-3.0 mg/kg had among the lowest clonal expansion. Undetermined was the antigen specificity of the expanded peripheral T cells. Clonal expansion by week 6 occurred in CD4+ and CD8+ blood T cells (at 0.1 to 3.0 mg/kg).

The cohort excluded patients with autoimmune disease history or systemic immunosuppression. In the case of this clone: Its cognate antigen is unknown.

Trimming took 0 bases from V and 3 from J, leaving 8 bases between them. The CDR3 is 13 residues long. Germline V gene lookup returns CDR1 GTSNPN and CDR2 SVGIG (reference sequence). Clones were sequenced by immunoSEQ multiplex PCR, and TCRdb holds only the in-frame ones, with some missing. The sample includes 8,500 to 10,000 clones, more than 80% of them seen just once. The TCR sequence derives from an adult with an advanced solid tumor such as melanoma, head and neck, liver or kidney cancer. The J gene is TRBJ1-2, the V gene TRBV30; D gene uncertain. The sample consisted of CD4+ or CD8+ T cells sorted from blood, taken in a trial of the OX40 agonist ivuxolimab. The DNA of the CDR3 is TGTGCCTGGAGTGTACAACCCCACTATGGCTACACCTTC. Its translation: CAWSVQPHYGYTF.